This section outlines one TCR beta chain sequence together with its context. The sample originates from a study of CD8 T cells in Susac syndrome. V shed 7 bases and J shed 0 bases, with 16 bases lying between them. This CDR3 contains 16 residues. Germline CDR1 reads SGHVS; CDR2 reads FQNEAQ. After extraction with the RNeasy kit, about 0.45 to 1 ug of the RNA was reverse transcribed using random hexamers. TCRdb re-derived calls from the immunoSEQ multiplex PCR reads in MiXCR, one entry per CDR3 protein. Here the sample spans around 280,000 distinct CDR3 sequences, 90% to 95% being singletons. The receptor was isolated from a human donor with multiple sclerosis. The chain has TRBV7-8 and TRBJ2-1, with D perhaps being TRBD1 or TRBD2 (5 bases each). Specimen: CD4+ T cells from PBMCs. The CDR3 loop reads CASTITGLNSYNEQFF. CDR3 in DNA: TGTGCCAGCACCATTACAGGACTGAACTCCTACAATGAGCAGTTCTTC.